The next 8 T cell receptor beta chains were all read from a single sample in a study of blood T cell repertoires in COVID-19. Sequencing used immunoSEQ multiplex PCR; TCRdb keeps in-frame clones, though not all of them. The sample lists 340,000 or so clones, 80% to 90% occurring once. Sequenced input: peripheral blood. These receptor sequences come from a man aged 50 to 59 with active or convalescent COVID-19.

The rearrangement uses TRBV7-2 and TRBJ1-6, with TRBD1 identical over 7 bases. Germline CDR1 reads SGHTA; CDR2 reads FQGNSA. After removal of 5 bases from V and 4 bases from J, the junction contained 8 bases not matched to a gene. The CDR3 has 16 residues. The CDR3 loop is CASSNSPGQYNSPLHF. In DNA form, the CDR3 reads TGTGCCAGCAGCAACTCCCCGGGACAGTATAATTCACCCCTCCACTTT.

The sample holds a few counts of this clone. This chain's CDR3 is CASSRDRGAGANVLTF. CDR3 DNA: TGTGCCAGCAGTCGCGACAGGGGAGCTGGGGCCAACGTCCTGACTTTC. The genes are TRBV27 and TRBJ2-6; 8 bases match TRBD1. Trimming removed 5 bases from V and 2 bases from J; junction bases left unmatched: 5. Germline CDR1 reads MNHEY; CDR2 reads SMNVEV (reference sequence). The CDR3 covers 16 residues.

The chain joins TRBV19 to TRBJ1-6, with 7 bases matching TRBD1. The CDR3 length is 14 residues. Germline assignment: CDR1 LNHDA and CDR2 SQIVND (reference sequence). The V gene end was trimmed by 3 bases and the J gene end by 7 bases; junction bases not matched to a gene: 3. The CDR3 DNA sequence: TGTGCCAGTAGTATGGGGACAGAAAATTCACCCCTCCACTTT. This sequence encodes CASSMGTENSPLHF.

The CDR3 nucleotides read TGCAGCTTAGACTACCAAGAGACCCAGTACTTC. As protein: CSLDYQETQYF. The chain is built from TRBV20-1 and TRBJ2-5; D unclear. Per the germline V gene, CDR1 is DFQATT and CDR2 is SNEGSKA (reference sequence). The CDR3 runs to 11 residues.

This clone showed up just a few times. V and J are TRBV18 and TRBJ2-7; 7 bases are a match to TRBD1. CDR1 is KGHSH and CDR2 is LQKENI in the germline V gene. J lost 3 bases, V lost 3 bases, and 14 bases had no gene match. CDR3 size: 17 residues. The CDR3 region has the DNA TGTGCCAGCTCACCCCAGCGACAGGGTTACTTCTTCTACGAGCAGTACTTC. This sequence encodes CASSPQRQGYFFYEQYF.

This chain links TRBV7-2 with TRBJ2-2; D ambiguous. The CDR3 has 15 amino acids. Germline CDR1 SGHTA, CDR2 FQGNSA. V dropped 5 bases and J dropped 1 base, with 11 bases sitting between them. This CDR3 reads CASSQNTGNTGELFF. The CDR3 DNA follows: TGTGCCAGCAGCCAGAATACGGGGAACACCGGGGAGCTGTTTTTT.

The CDR3 coding sequence is TGTGCCAGCAGTCCTACTAGCGGGAGTTACAATGAGCAGTTCTTC. Its translation is CASSPTSGSYNEQFF. The chain recombines TRBV11-3 with TRBJ2-1, with 11 positions matching TRBD2. The trim removed 6 bases at V and 4 bases at J, leaving 5 bases unmatched. Germline V gene sequence: CDR1 SGHNT, CDR2 YENEEA. The CDR3 runs 15 residues.

This clone was found a few times. The chain couples TRBV20-1 to TRBJ1-1; the match to TRBD1 covers 9 bases. The CDR3 has 13 residues. Germline values: CDR1 DFQATT, CDR2 SNEGSKA (reference sequence). V shed 3 bases, J shed 5 bases, and the junction held 4 bases outside the gene matches. The CDR3 reads CSASETGGTEAFF. The CDR3 coding sequence is TGCAGTGCTAGTGAGACAGGGGGAACTGAAGCTTTCTTT.